In this sample, the clone carrying this TCR beta chain turned up many times. The antigen is unknown. The data were taken from a study of breast tumors, draining lymph nodes, adjacent tissues. TCRdb redid the calling of the multiplex PCR reads with MiXCR, one entry per CDR3 protein. The sample lists tens of thousands of distinct CDR3 sequences, approximately 30% occurring once. The V and J ends lost 5 bases and 3 bases respectively, with 16 bases between them. This CDR3 comprises 15 residues. Germline V CDR1 and CDR2: SGHTA, FQGTGA. Samples came from axillary lymph nodes draining the breast cancer. Study outcomes and limitations: Data fit most tumor T cells coming from lymph node, expanding in tumor. Luminal-like breast cancer showed significantly greater tumor-nontumor repertoire similarity than basal-like breast cancer did. That most tumor T cells come from lymph nodes remained unproven. Tumor repertoires ranked between lymph nodes and nontumor tissue in diversity, with V and J gene preferences.

Sequencing was carried out using axillary lymph node tissue. The chain has TRBV7-3 and TRBJ1-1; a weak D match, TRBD1 (6 bases). The source is a female donor with breast cancer. Some clones in this sample may be carry-over from other donors' samples. In nucleotides, the CDR3 is TGTGCCAGCAGCCCTGAGCCAGGGGTCGACACTGAAGCTTTCTTT. This gives the protein CASSPEPGVDTEAFF.